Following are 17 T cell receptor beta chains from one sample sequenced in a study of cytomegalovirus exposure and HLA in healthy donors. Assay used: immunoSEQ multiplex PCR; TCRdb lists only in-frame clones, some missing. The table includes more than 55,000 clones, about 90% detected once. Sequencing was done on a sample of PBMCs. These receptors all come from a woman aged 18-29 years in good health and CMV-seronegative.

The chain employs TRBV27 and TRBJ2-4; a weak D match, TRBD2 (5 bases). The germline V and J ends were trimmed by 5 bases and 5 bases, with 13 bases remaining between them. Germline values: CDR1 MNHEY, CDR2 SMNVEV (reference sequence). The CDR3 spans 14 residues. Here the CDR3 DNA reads TGTGCCAGCAGTGCGATGAGGGCCCAAAACATTCAGTACTTC. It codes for CASSAMRAQNIQYF.

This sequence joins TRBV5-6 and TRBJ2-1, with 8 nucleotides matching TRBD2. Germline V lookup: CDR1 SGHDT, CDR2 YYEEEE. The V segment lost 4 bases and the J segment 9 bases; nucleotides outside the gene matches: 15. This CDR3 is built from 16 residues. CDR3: CASSPRTSYVGGEQFF. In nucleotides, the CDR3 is TGTGCCAGCAGCCCCCGGACTAGCTACGTCGGGGGTGAGCAGTTCTTC.

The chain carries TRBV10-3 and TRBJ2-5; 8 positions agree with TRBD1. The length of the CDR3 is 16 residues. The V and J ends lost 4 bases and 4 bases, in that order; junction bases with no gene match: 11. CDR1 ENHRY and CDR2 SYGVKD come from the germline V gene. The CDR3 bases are TGTGCCATCAGTGGGACCCGGGACAGGCAGCTAGAGACCCAGTACTTC. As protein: CAISGTRDRQLETQYF.

CDR3 sequence: CASRGQGGYGYTF. The CDR3 nucleotides are TGTGCCAGTAGGGGACAGGGCGGCTATGGCTACACCTTC. This rearrangement joins TRBV19 to TRBJ1-2; TRBD1 matches at 9 bases. There are 13 residues in the CDR3. Germline V gives CDR1 LNHDA, CDR2 SQIVND (reference sequence). After removal of 6 bases from V and 4 bases from J, the junction contained 3 bases not matched to a gene.

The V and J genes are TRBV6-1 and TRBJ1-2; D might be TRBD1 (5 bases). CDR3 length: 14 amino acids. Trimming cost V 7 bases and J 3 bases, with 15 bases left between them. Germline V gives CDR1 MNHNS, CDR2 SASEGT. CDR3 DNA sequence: TGTGCCAGCAAGAAGGCAGGGCCAGACTATGGCTACACCTTC. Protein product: CASKKAGPDYGYTF.

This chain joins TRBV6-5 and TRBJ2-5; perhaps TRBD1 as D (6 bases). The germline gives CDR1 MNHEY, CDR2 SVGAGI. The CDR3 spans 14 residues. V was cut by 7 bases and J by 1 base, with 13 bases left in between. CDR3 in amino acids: CASTDDRTQETQYF. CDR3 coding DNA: TGTGCCAGCACAGACGACAGGACCCAAGAGACCCAGTACTTC.

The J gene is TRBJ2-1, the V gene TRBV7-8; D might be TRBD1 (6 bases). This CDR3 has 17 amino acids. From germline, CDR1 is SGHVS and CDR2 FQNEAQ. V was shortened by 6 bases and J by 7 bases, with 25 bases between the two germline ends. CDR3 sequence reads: CASRVRVRQGRDNEQFF. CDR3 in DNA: TGTGCCAGCAGGGTCCGCGTACGGCAGGGGCGAGATAATGAGCAGTTCTTC.

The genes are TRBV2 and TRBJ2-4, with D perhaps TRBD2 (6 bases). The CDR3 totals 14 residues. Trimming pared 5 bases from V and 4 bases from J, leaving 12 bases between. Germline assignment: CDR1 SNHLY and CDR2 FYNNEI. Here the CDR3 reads CASSTDYIKNIQYF. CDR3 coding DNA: TGTGCCAGCAGTACGGACTATATAAAAAACATTCAGTACTTC.

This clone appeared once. The CDR3 sequence is CASSGAPNTEAFF. The CDR3 DNA is TGTGCCAGCAGTGGGGCACCTAACACTGAAGCTTTCTTT. The V gene is TRBV28, the J gene TRBJ1-1; a weak D match, TRBD1 (5 bases). The V end lost 5 bases, the J end lost 2 bases, and 9 bases lay between the germline ends. CDR3 size: 13 residues. Germline CDR1 reads MDHEN; CDR2 reads SYDVKM. The whole variable domain, filled in from reference TRBV28 and TRBJ1-1, reads DVKVTQSSRYLVKRTGEKVFLECVQDMDHENMFWYRQDPGLGLRLIYFSYDVKMKEKGDIPEGYSVSREKKERFSLILESASTNQTSMYLCASSGAPNTEAFFGQGTRLTVV.

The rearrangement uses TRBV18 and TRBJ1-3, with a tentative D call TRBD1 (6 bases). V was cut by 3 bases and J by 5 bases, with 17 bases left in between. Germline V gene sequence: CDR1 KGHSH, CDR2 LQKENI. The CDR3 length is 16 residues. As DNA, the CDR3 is TGTGCCAGCTCACCCTCTTCGGGACACCAAAGAAACACCATATATTTT. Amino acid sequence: CASSPSSGHQRNTIYF.

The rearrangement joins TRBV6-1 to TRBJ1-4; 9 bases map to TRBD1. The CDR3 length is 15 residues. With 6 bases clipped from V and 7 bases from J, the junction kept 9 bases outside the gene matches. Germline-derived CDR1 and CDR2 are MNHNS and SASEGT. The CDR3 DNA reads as TGTGCCAGCAGCTCCACCGGGACAGGGTCTGAAAAACTGTTTTTT. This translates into CASSSTGTGSEKLFF.

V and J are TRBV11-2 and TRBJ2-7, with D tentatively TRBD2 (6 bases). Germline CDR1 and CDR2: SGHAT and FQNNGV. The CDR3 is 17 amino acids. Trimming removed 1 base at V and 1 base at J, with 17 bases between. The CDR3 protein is CASSLARGGVGSYEQYF. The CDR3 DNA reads TGTGCCAGCAGCTTAGCGAGGGGCGGGGTGGGATCCTACGAGCAGTACTTC. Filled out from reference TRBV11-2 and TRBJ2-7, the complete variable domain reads EAGVAQSPRYKIIEKRQSVAFWCNPISGHATLYWYQQILGQGPKLLIQFQNNGVVDDSQLPKDRFSAERLKGVDSTLKIQPAKLEDSAVYLCASSLARGGVGSYEQYFGPGTRLTVT.

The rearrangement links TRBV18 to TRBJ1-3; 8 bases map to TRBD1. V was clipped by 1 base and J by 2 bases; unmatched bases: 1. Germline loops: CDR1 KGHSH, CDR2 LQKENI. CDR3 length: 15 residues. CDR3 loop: CASSPQTGAGNTIYF. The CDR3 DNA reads TGTGCCAGCTCACCACAGACAGGGGCTGGAAACACCATATATTTT.

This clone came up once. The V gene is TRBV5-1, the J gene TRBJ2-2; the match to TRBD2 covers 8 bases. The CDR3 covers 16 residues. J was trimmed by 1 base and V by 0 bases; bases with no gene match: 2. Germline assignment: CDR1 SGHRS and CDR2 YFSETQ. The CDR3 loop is CASSLAAGGNTGELFF. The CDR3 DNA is TGCGCCAGCAGCTTGGCGGCGGGGGGGAACACCGGGGAGCTGTTTTTT.

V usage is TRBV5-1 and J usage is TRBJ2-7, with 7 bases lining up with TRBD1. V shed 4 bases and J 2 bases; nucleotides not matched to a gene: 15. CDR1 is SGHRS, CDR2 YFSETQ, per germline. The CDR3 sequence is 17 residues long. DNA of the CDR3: TGCGCCAGCAGCCCCGACCCCCGGGACAGCCGAACCTACGAGCAGTACTTC. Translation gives CASSPDPRDSRTYEQYF.

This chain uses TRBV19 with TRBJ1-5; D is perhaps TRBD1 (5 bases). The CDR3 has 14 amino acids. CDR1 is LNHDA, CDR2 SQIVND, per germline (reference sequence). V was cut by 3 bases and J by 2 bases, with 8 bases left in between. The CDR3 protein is CASSIRDGNQPQHF. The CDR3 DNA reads TGTGCCAGTAGTATCAGGGATGGCAATCAGCCCCAGCATTTT.

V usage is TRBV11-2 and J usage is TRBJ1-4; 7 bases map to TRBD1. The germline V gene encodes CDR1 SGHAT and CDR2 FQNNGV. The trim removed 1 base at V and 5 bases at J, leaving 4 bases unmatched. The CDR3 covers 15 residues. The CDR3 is CASSLAGQRNEKLFF. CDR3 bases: TGTGCCAGCAGCTTAGCGGGACAGAGGAATGAAAAACTGTTTTTT. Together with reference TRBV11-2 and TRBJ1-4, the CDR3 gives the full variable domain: EAGVAQSPRYKIIEKRQSVAFWCNPISGHATLYWYQQILGQGPKLLIQFQNNGVVDDSQLPKDRFSAERLKGVDSTLKIQPAKLEDSAVYLCASSLAGQRNEKLFFGSGTQLSVL.